The 23 T cell receptor beta chains listed next were all sequenced from one sample in a study of regulatory T cells in long-lasting Graves disease. Investigators prepared the TCR beta libraries by applying iRepertoire HTBI primers and Arm-PCR of CDR3 regions. One entry per CDR3 protein, called by TCRdb with MiXCR from the multiplex PCR reads. The table shows approximately 440,000 distinct CDR3 sequences, with about a quarter occurring only once. Time point specified: persistent/refractory GD, antithyroid drugs over 5 years with positive TRAb. PBMCs provided the RNA from which the TCR library was made. Sample: peripheral blood mononuclear cells (PBMCs), taken when the disease was refractory, from a patient treated with antithyroid drugs. These TCRs come from a female donor with Graves disease.

This clonotype has a handful of counts. This sequence joins TRBV28 and TRBJ2-7, with TRBD2 as a possible D gene (6 bases). The CDR3 loop spans 13 amino acids. V lost 6 bases and J lost 4, with 13 bases in between. Germline V gives CDR1 MDHEN, CDR2 SYDVKM. The CDR3 coding sequence is TGTGCCAGCAGGGACGGGGGACTGTACGAGCAGTACTTC. It is translated as CASRDGGLYEQYF. The full variable domain, in which reference TRBV28 and TRBJ2-7 provide the parts outside the CDR3, is DVKVTQSSRYLVKRTGEKVFLECVQDMDHENMFWYRQDPGLGLRLIYFSYDVKMKEKGDIPEGYSVSREKKERFSLILESASTNQTSMYLCASRDGGLYEQYFGPGTRLTVT.

The gene calls are TRBV19 and TRBJ1-6, with TRBD1 matching over 8 bases. The V and J ends lost 6 bases and 13 bases, in that order; junction bases with no gene match: 11. The CDR3 totals 14 residues. Germline CDR1 LNHDA, CDR2 SQIVND (reference sequence). The CDR3 sequence: CASSPLDRVIPLHF. CDR3 coding DNA: TGTGCCAGTAGCCCATTGGACAGGGTGATCCCCCTCCACTTT.

With respect to this clonotype: A much more abundant neighbour one base away suggests this may be a read error. The V and J genes are TRBV7-2 and TRBJ2-7; possibly TRBD1 for D (6 bases). Trimming left V 6 bases short and J 3 bases short, with 18 bases between. Germline V gene lookup returns CDR1 SGHTA and CDR2 FQGNSA. The CDR3 loop spans 15 amino acids. The CDR3 region has the DNA TGTGCCAGCAGTGGGGACAAGGGTTGGGGCTACGAGCAGTACTTC. It specifies CASSGDKGWGYEQYF.

This clonotype was observed many times. The chain recombines TRBV10-3 with TRBJ2-5, with D possibly being TRBD1 (6 bases). Trimming removed 6 bases at V and 5 bases at J, with 13 bases between. The CDR3 contains 13 residues. The germline CDR1 and CDR2 sequences are ENHRY and SYGVKD. The DNA for the CDR3 is TGTGCCATCAGCAACAGGGATGGTGAGACCCAGTACTTC. Translation: CAISNRDGETQYF.

The chain couples TRBV7-9 to TRBJ1-1; 9 bases align to TRBD1. V lost 5 bases and J lost 3; bases outside the gene matches: 10. The CDR3 loop spans 16 amino acids. Germline V gene sequence: CDR1 SEHNR, CDR2 FQNEAQ (reference sequence). The CDR3 here is CASSTQGAIVYTEAFF. The CDR3 DNA reads TGTGCCAGCAGCACACAGGGGGCGATTGTATACACTGAAGCTTTCTTT.

This clonotype has at least ten counts. The junction does not match germline at one end; this may be a read error. The CDR3, as DNA: TGTGCCAGCAGCTTGGTCGGAAGCCAAGAGACCCAGTACTTC. Protein sequence: CASSLVGSQETQYF. This rearrangement joins TRBV5-1 to TRBJ2-5; D not resolved. The CDR3 consists of 14 residues. Looked up from germline, CDR1 is SGHRS and CDR2 is YFSETQ.

This clonotype was picked up many times. The chain's CDR3 is CSAHQGNQPQHF. CDR3 sequence (DNA): TGCAGTGCTCACCAGGGGAATCAGCCCCAGCATTTT. J is TRBJ1-5 and V is TRBV20-1, with D possibly TRBD1 on 6 matching bases. CDR3 length: 12 amino acids. Germline values: CDR1 DFQATT, CDR2 SNEGSKA (reference sequence). V was trimmed by 5 bases and J by 4 bases, leaving 9 bases between them.

V usage is TRBV2 and J usage is TRBJ2-1, with 9 bases fitting TRBD2. CDR3 length: 15 amino acids. Germline loops: CDR1 SNHLY, CDR2 FYNNEI. The ends lost 4 bases at V and 5 bases at J; junction bases unmatched: 6. Here the CDR3 reads CASSVRREGNNEQFF. Here the CDR3 DNA reads TGTGCCAGCAGTGTAAGGCGGGAGGGAAACAATGAGCAGTTCTTC.

This clonotype has a count of ten or more. The rearrangement uses TRBV2 and TRBJ2-7; possible D gene TRBD2, 6 bases. Trimming shortened V by 6 bases and J by 3 bases, and 15 bases separated the two germline ends. The CDR3 has 14 amino acids. The germline CDR1 and CDR2 sequences are SNHLY and FYNNEI. The CDR3 region is CASRGDFINYEQYF. The CDR3 DNA follows: TGTGCCAGCAGGGGGGACTTCATTAACTACGAGCAGTACTTC.

This clonotype was recorded at least ten times. V is TRBV20-1 and J is TRBJ2-7; 9 bases fit TRBD1. The CDR3 is 13 amino acids. Trimming cost V 3 bases and J 6 bases; bases outside gene matches: 6. CDR1 is DFQATT, CDR2 SNEGSKA, per germline (reference sequence). CDR3 in amino acids: CSASTGGSFEQYF. The CDR3, as DNA: TGCAGTGCTAGCACAGGGGGCTCGTTCGAGCAGTACTTC.

The chain carries TRBV27 and TRBJ2-7, with TRBD1 matching over 7 bases. Germline CDR1 reads MNHEY; CDR2 reads SMNVEV (reference sequence). V shed 6 bases and J 5 bases; nucleotides not matched to a gene: 7. There are 13 residues in the CDR3. The CDR3 here is CASSKTGWNEQYF. CDR3 in DNA: TGTGCCAGCAGCAAGACAGGGTGGAACGAGCAGTACTTC.

The rearrangement uses TRBV19 and TRBJ1-1; possible D gene TRBD1, 6 bases. This CDR3 is 13 amino acids long. From germline, CDR1 is LNHDA and CDR2 SQIVND (reference sequence). V gave up 7 bases and J gave up 10 bases, with 19 bases separating them. The CDR3 spells CASIPSGVGAAFF. Written as DNA, the CDR3 is TGTGCCAGTATCCCCTCAGGGGTGGGGGCAGCTTTCTTT.

This clonotype was counted once. This rearrangement joins TRBV4-3 to TRBJ2-3; D unclear. CDR1 is LGHNA and CDR2 is YSLEER in the germline V gene. This CDR3 contains 14 residues. The V end lost 4 bases, the J end lost 2 bases, and 10 bases lay between the germline ends. The CDR3 bases are TGCGCCAGCAGCCCGCGGCCCTCCACAGATACGCAGTATTTT. Encoded protein: CASSPRPSTDTQYF.

The rearrangement joins TRBV7-8 to TRBJ2-1, with D perhaps matching TRBD1 or TRBD2 (5 bases each). V was pared by 4 bases and J by 6 bases, with 16 bases between. The V gene's germline CDR1 is SGHVS and CDR2 FQNEAQ. The CDR3 consists of 15 residues. The CDR3: CASSSKRGLGNEQFF. CDR3 nucleotide sequence: TGTGCCAGCAGCTCAAAGAGGGGTTTGGGCAATGAGCAGTTCTTC.

This clonotype came up many times. The rearrangement uses TRBV6-1 and TRBJ1-1; weak D call: TRBD1 (6 bases). This CDR3 is 14 amino acids long. Trimming cost V 2 bases and J 5 bases, with 12 bases left between them. Germline lookup yields CDR1 MNHNS and CDR2 SASEGT. The CDR3 protein is CASSEQGWGTEAFF. In nucleotides, the CDR3 is TGTGCCAGCAGTGAACAGGGGTGGGGAACTGAAGCTTTCTTT.

This sequence joins TRBV7-2 and TRBJ2-1; TRBD2 matches at 8 bases. CDR1 and CDR2 from the germline V gene are SGHTA and FQGNSA. This CDR3 comprises 14 residues. The V segment lost 2 bases and the J segment 7 bases; nucleotides outside the gene matches: 4. CDR3 sequence reads: CASSLYGRANEQFF. The CDR3 coding sequence is TGTGCCAGCAGCTTATACGGGAGGGCAAATGAGCAGTTCTTC.

This clonotype was seen many times. The V call is TRBV2, the J call TRBJ1-5; possible D gene TRBD1, 5 bases. In germline, CDR1 is SNHLY, CDR2 FYNNEI. The CDR3 spans 12 residues. The V gene lost 3 bases and the J gene lost 6 bases, with 6 bases spanning the gap. Written as DNA, the CDR3 is TGTGCCAGCAGTGAGGGGCGTCAGCCCCAGCATTTT. Amino acids: CASSEGRQPQHF.

This rearrangement joins TRBV30 to TRBJ1-1; D unclear. V lost 4 bases to trimming and J lost 2 bases, with 14 bases between them. This CDR3 has 14 residues. Germline V CDR1 and CDR2: GTSNPN, SVGIG (reference sequence). In nucleotides, the CDR3 is TGTGCCTGGATCCGCAGAGGACTAAACACTGAAGCTTTCTTT. Protein product: CAWIRRGLNTEAFF.

V and J are TRBV7-2 and TRBJ2-5, with no clear D. With 6 bases removed from V and 2 bases from J, the gap between germline ends came to 16 bases. CDR1 and CDR2 from the germline V gene are SGHTA and FQGNSA. The CDR3 runs to 15 residues. The CDR3 loop reads CASSPVVWRQETQYF. CDR3 coding DNA: TGTGCCAGCAGTCCGGTGGTGTGGCGTCAAGAGACCCAGTACTTC.

This clonotype came up a few times. The chain carries TRBV5-1 and TRBJ2-5; D gene ambiguous. The CDR3 is 15 residues long. The germline V gene encodes CDR1 SGHRS and CDR2 YFSETQ. The germline V and J ends were trimmed by 1 base and 4 bases, with 14 bases remaining between them. The DNA of the CDR3 is TGCGCCAGCAGCTTGAGGCCAGCGAGATCAGAGACCCAGTACTTC. Translating gives CASSLRPARSETQYF.

This clonotype was counted a few times. The rearrangement joins TRBV19 to TRBJ2-4, with 7 bases lining up with TRBD2. This CDR3 is 16 amino acids long. Germline V CDR1 and CDR2: LNHDA, SQIVND (reference sequence). Unmatched junction bases numbered 9, after V lost 5 bases and J lost 2 bases. CDR3 sequence reads: CASSPLLREPKNIQYF. CDR3 nucleotide sequence: TGTGCCAGTAGTCCACTTTTGCGGGAGCCCAAAAACATTCAGTACTTC.

A word on this clonotype: The conserved final phenylalanine or tryptophan is absent from the CDR3, which likely points to a read error. The chain joins TRBV28 to TRBJ2-5, with a tentative D call TRBD2 (5 bases). The V gene lost 6 bases and the J gene lost 2 bases, with 19 bases spanning the gap. This CDR3 is built from 16 residues. Germline V gene lookup returns CDR1 MDHEN and CDR2 SYDVKM. Here the CDR3 reads CASSRLGSSFQETQYL. DNA of the CDR3: TGTGCCAGCAGCCGCCTGGGGAGCTCTTTTCAAGAGACCCAGTACCTC.

This clonotype was seen at least ten times. This sequence joins TRBV11-2 and TRBJ2-7; D gene unclear. With 0 bases removed from V and 4 bases from J, the gap between germline ends came to 13 bases. The germline V gene has CDR1 SGHAT and CDR2 FQNNGV. The CDR3 has 15 amino acids. CDR3: CASSLDWSWGYEQYF. The DNA of the CDR3 is TGTGCCAGCAGCTTAGATTGGTCTTGGGGTTACGAGCAGTACTTC.